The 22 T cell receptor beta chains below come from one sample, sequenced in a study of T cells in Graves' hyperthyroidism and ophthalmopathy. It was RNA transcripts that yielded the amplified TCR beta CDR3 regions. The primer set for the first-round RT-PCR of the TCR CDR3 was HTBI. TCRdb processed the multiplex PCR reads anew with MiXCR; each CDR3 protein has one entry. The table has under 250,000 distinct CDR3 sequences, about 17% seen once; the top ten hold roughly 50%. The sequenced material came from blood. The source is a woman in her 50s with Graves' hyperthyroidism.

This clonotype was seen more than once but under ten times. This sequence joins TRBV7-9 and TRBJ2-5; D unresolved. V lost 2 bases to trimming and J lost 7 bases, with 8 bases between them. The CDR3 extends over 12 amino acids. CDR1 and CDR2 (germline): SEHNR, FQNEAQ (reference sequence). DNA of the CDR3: TGTGCCAGCAGCTTACAGGACCCGACCCAGTACTTC. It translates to CASSLQDPTQYF.

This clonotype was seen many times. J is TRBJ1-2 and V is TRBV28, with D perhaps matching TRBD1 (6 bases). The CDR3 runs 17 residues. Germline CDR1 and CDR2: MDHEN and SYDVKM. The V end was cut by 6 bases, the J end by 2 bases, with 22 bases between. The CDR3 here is CASSPTGAGTPNYGYTF. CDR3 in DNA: TGTGCCAGCAGCCCTACTGGGGCCGGGACACCGAACTATGGCTACACCTTC.

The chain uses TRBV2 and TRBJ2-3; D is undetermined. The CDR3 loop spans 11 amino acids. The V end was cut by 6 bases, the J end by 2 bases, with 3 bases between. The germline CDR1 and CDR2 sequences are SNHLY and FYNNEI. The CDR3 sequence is CASRVTDTQYF. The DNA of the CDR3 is TGTGCCAGCAGGGTCACAGATACGCAGTATTTT.

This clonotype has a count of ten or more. Here the CDR3 reads CASSLDRGTGRVGYTF. The CDR3 DNA sequence: TGTGCCAGCAGTCTCGATAGAGGGACAGGGAGGGTCGGCTACACCTTC. The V and J genes are TRBV2 and TRBJ1-2, with 9 nucleotides matching TRBD1. This CDR3 region has 16 residues. The germline CDR1 and CDR2 sequences are SNHLY and FYNNEI. The trim removed 5 bases at V and 8 bases at J, leaving 15 bases unmatched.

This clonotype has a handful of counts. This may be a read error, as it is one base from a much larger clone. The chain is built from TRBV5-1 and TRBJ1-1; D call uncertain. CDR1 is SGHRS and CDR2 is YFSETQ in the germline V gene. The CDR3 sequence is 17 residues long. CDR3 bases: TGCGCCAGCGGCTTGGGCTTCGGGAATTTACAGAACACTGAAGCTTTCTTT. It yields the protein CASGLGFGNLQNTEAFF.

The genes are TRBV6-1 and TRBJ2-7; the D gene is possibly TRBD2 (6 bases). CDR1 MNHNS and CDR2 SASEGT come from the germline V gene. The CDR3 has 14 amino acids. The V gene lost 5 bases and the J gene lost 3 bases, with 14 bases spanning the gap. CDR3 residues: CASSLASENYEQYF. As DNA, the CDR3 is TGTGCCAGCAGTTTGGCTAGCGAGAACTACGAGCAGTACTTC.

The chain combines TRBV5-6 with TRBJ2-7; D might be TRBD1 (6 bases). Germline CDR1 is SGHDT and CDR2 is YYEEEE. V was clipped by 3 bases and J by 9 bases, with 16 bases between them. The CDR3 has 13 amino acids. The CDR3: CASSSGTNQRQYF. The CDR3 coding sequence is TGTGCCAGCAGCTCAGGGACAAACCAAAGGCAGTACTTC.

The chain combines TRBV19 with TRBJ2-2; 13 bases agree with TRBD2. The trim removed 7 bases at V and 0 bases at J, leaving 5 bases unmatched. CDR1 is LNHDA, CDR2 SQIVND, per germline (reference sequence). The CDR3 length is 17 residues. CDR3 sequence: CASNIGLAGANTGELFF. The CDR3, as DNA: TGTGCCAGTAATATCGGACTAGCGGGAGCGAACACCGGGGAGCTGTTTTTT.

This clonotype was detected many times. In DNA, the CDR3 is TGCAGTGCTAACCGGGGGGAGATAGATACGCAGTATTTT. Translated: CSANRGEIDTQYF. V and J are TRBV20-1 and TRBJ2-3; TRBD2 matches at 7 bases. The germline V gene encodes CDR1 DFQATT and CDR2 SNEGSKA (reference sequence). The length of the CDR3 is 13 residues. V dropped 4 bases and J dropped 5; count of bases not matched to a gene: 6.

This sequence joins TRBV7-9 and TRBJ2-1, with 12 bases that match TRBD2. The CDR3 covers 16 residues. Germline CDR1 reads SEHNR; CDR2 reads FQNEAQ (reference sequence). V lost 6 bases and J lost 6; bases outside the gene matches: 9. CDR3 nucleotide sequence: TGTGCCAGCAGACCACGGACTAGCGGGACTTCCAATGAGCAGTTCTTC. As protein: CASRPRTSGTSNEQFF.

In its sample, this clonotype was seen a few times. The CDR3 spells CASSPGQGFFFGELFF. CDR3 in DNA: TGTGCCAGCAGTCCGGGACAGGGTTTCTTTTTCGGGGAGCTGTTTTTT. The chain combines TRBV27 with TRBJ2-2; 9 nucleotides align to TRBD1. The CDR3 is made up of 16 amino acids. J was trimmed by 7 bases and V by 5 bases; bases with no gene match: 11. Germline-derived CDR1 and CDR2 are MNHEY and SMNVEV (reference sequence).

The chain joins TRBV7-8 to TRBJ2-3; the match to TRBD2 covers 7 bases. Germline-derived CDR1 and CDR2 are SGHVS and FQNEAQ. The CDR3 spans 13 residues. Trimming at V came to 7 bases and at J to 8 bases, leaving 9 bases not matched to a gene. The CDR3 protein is CASTARLAGTQYF. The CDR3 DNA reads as TGTGCCAGCACCGCTAGACTAGCTGGTACGCAGTATTTT.

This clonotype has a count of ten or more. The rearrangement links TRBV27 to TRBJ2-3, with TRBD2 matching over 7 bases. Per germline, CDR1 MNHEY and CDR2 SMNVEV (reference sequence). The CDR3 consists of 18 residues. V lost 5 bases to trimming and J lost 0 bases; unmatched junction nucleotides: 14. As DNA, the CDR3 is TGTGCCAGCAGTCCGGAACCGGGACTAACATCTAGCACAGATACGCAGTATTTT. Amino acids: CASSPEPGLTSSTDTQYF.

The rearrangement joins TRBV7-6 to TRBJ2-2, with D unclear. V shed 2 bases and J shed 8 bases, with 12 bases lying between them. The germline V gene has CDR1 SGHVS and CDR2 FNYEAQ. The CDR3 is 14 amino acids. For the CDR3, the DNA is TGTGCCAGCAGCTTAAGATCGGTGGCTGGGGAGCTGTTTTTT. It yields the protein CASSLRSVAGELFF.

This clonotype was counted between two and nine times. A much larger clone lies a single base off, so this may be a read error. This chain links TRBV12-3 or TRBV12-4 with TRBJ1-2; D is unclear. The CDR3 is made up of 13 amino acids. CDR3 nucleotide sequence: TGTGCCGGCAGTTTAGCGGGTAACTATGGCTACACCTTC. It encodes CAGSLAGNYGYTF.

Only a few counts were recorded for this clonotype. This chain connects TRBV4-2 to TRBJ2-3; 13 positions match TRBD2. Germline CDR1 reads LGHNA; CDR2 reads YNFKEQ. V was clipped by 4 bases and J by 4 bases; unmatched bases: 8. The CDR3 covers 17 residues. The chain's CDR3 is CASSLRTSGSRPDTQYF. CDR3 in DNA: TGTGCCAGCAGCCTACGGACTAGCGGGAGCAGGCCAGATACGCAGTATTTT.

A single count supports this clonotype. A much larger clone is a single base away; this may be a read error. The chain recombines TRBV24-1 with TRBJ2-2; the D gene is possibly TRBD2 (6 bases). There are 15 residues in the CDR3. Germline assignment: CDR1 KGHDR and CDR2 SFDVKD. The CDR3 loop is CATSDGQGNTGGLFF. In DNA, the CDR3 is TGTGCCACCAGTGATGGGCAGGGTAACACCGGGGGGCTGTTTTTT.

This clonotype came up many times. CDR3 in DNA: TGTGCCAGCAGGGGGTCGTTGTTTAAGAGCCGGGGTGAGGAGACCCAGTACTTC. It encodes CASRGSLFKSRGEETQYF. This chain links TRBV11-2 with TRBJ2-5; D is possibly TRBD2 (5 bases). Germline CDR1 SGHAT, CDR2 FQNNGV. The CDR3 contains 18 residues. Trimming removed 6 bases from V and 5 bases from J, with 28 bases in between.

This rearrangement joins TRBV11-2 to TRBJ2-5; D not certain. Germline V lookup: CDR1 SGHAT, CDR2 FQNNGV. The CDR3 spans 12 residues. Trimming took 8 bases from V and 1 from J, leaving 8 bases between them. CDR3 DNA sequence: TGTGCCAGCGGGTCCGGCCAAGAGACCCAGTACTTC. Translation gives CASGSGQETQYF.

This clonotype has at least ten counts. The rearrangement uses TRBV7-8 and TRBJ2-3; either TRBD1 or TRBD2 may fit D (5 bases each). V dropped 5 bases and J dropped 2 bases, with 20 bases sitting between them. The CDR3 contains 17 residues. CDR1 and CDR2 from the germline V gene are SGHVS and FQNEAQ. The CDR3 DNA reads TGTGCCAGCAGCCCACATCCGGGACGAATAAACACAGATACGCAGTATTTT. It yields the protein CASSPHPGRINTDTQYF. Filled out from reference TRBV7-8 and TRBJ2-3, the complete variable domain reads GAGVSQSPRYKVAKRGQDVALRCDPISGHVSLFWYQQALGQGPEFLTYFQNEAQLDKSGLPSDRFFAERPEGSVSTLKIQRTQQEDSAVYLCASSPHPGRINTDTQYFGPGTRLTVL.

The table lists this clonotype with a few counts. CDR3 protein: CSARIRTVNTEAFF. Written as DNA, the CDR3 is TGCAGTGCTAGAATTAGGACAGTGAACACTGAAGCTTTCTTT. The V and J genes are TRBV20-1 and TRBJ1-1; D possibly corresponds to TRBD1 (6 bases). The germline V gene has CDR1 DFQATT and CDR2 SNEGSKA (reference sequence). The CDR3 loop spans 14 amino acids. V lost 2 bases and J 0 bases, leaving 10 bases between the germline ends.

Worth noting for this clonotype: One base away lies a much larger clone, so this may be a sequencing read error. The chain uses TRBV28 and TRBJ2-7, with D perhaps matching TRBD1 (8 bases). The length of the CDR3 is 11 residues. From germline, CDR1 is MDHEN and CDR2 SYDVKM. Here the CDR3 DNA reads TGTGTCAGCACAGGGGGGGGAACAGCGTACTTC. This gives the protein CVSTGGGTAYF.